This T cell receptor beta chain was sequenced for a study of OX40 agonist ivuxolimab in advanced cancers. In the study overall: Among those enrolled, mean age was 60 years (range roughly 23 to 90) and 82.7% were male. Earlier treatment with anti-PD-1, anti-PD-L1 or anti-CTLA-4 was permitted, and 30% to 40% had received some. General study points: Antigen targets of the expanded peripheral T cells went undetermined.

The protocol was immunoSEQ multiplex PCR, while the TCRdb copy is restricted to in-frame clones and leaves out a portion. The sample includes 50,000 to 65,000 clones, nearly 95% seen only once; the top ten take around 25%. Concerning this clone: Its antigen is currently unknown.

CDR3 length equals 16 residues. The V gene's germline CDR1 is SGHRS and CDR2 YFSETQ. Germline trimming cut 4 bases from V and 10 bases from J; bases unmatched to any gene: 14. The chain is built from TRBV5-1 and TRBJ2-1; 10 bases are a match to TRBD1. The input for sequencing was CD4+ or CD8+ T cells sorted from blood, taken in a trial of the OX40 agonist ivuxolimab. The source is an adult with an advanced solid tumor such as melanoma, head and neck, liver or kidney cancer. CDR3 bases: TGCGCCAGCAGCCCGAGTCCCGGGACAGGGGTGGTGGAGCAGTTCTTC. Amino acids: CASSPSPGTGVVEQFF. The whole variable domain, remainder taken from reference TRBV5-1 and TRBJ2-1, is KAGVTQTPRYLIKTRGQQVTLSCSPISGHRSVSWYQQTPGQGLQFLFEYFSETQRNKGNFPGRFSGRQFSNSRSEMNVSTLELGDSALYLCASSPSPGTGVVEQFFGPGTRLTVL.